The rows below give T cell receptor beta chains drawn from one sample of a study of blood T cell repertoires in COVID-19. Sequencing used immunoSEQ multiplex PCR; TCRdb keeps in-frame clones, though not all of them. The sample records around 330,000 clones, around 85% being singletons. The sequenced sample was PBMCs or T cells enriched from blood (not recorded which). These receptors were obtained from a woman in her twenties or thirties who had been exposed to COVID-19. Both conserved end residues are trimmed from each CDR3. Fields, in order: V gene, CDR3 protein.

TRBV18 ASSADRGKGEGY
TRBV5-1 ASSPYETPKTQY
TRBV7-3 ASSLVGTSGHEQF
TRBV7-3 ASSLNPTGTKSSYNSPLH
TRBV30 AWRSDEANSGNTIY
TRBV6-5 ASTRQIQGPTEAF
TRBV18 ASSPEGTEAF
TRBV24-1 ATSDSRGSEKLF
TRBV19 ASSPQQGTGYT
TRBV3-1/TRBV3-2 ASSQGSGRGETQY
TRBV12-3/TRBV12-4 ASTLTGPLH
TRBV28 ASTVEGAVLATLH
TRBV5-4 ASSRGEGPGEKLF
TRBV6-2/TRBV6-3 ASSYGGGLTDTQY
TRBV7-2 ASSLRGQGPPLH
TRBV5-4 ASSLGRNSLQETQY
TRBV6-5 ASRRTGFSNQPQH
TRBV12-3/TRBV12-4 ASRVAGTYEQY
TRBV14 ASNSGGIGANVLT
TRBV28 ASSLMQGNSEQY
TRBV2 ASSSERQGAQPQH
TRBV28 ASSAPDSKPYEQY
TRBV9 ASSVGSSGSLYNEQF
TRBV28 ASSPSRDRGPEQY
TRBV7-9 ASSLVSASVGNQPQH
TRBV30 AWSPGTVAEAF
TRBV5-1 ASSGTGVYEQY
TRBV28 ASRTPGASVGYT
TRBV5-1 ASSLAKERDGYT
TRBV27 ASCPEVPDTGELF
TRBV5-1 ASSLDREGGELF
TRBV7-6 ASSPFSGKSGDTQY
TRBV7-2 ASSLMENSYEQY
TRBV10-1 ASSTGQGPANTQY
TRBV19 ASSIEHNRYYEQY
TRBV7-9 ASSLEQGHSYEQY
TRBV10-2 ASSQDRAPSPLH
TRBV7-2 ASRTGYTEAF
TRBV2 ASTSEGLAGSETQY
TRBV28 ASSLVQGDDTGELF
TRBV5-1 ASSVGGSQSYEQY
TRBV9 ASSFHEGNTEAF
TRBV6-5 ATLSGGHEQY
TRBV6-5 ASRPDRVLGYT
TRBV20-1 SAWRETQY
TRBV4-3 ASSQVRDRGYNEQF
TRBV28 ASTRTGGFYTEAF
TRBV13 ASSFGGNQPQH
TRBV12-3/TRBV12-4 ASSSQVRGYT
TRBV5-6 ASSFPLLAGNEQF
TRBV6-2/TRBV6-3 ASSQDSNYGYT
TRBV28 ASISPGQETQY
TRBV3-1/TRBV3-2 ASSQDPGLHSGNTIY
TRBV30 ACPWTGGDPRYTEAF
TRBV4-3 ASSQAGLAALTGELF